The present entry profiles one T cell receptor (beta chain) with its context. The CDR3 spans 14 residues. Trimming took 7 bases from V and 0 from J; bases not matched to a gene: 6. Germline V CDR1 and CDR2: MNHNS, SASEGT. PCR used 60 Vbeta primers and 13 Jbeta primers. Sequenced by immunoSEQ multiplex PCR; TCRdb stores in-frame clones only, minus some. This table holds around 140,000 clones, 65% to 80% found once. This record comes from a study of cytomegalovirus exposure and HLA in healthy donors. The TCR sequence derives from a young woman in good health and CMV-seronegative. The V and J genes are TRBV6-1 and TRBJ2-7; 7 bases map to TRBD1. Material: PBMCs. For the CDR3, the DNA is TGTGCCAGCAAAAGACAGGGTTTCTCCTACGAGCAGTACTTC. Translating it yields CASKRQGFSYEQYF.